This passage covers 7 T cell receptor beta chains from one sample sequenced in a study of T cells in Graves' hyperthyroidism and ophthalmopathy. RNA transcripts yielded amplified TCR beta CDR3 regions. Carried out on the TCR CDR3, a first-round RT-PCR used the HTBI primer set. TCRdb passed the multiplex PCR reads through MiXCR, listing each CDR3 protein once. The data hold 500,000 to 700,000 distinct CDR3 sequences, with approximately 15% observed a single time. The source material was blood. The receptors were sampled from a woman aged 18-29 years with Graves' hyperthyroidism.

The chain recombines TRBV20-1 with TRBJ1-5; no clear D. V lost 6 bases and J 7 bases, leaving 19 bases between the germline ends. Germline-derived CDR1 and CDR2 are DFQATT and SNEGSKA (reference sequence). The CDR3 loop spans 14 amino acids. The CDR3 reads CSAKFPGPGQPQHF. Here the CDR3 DNA reads TGCAGTGCCAAATTTCCCGGGCCCGGGCAGCCCCAGCATTTT.

This clonotype was seen many times. The chain has TRBV20-1 and TRBJ1-1; TRBD1 might be the D (5 bases). The CDR3 is 14 residues long. Germline V gives CDR1 DFQATT, CDR2 SNEGSKA (reference sequence). Deletions cut 5 bases from V and 0 bases from J, with 13 bases between. DNA for the CDR3: TGCAGTGCTGCATGGGGGGGATTGAACACTGAAGCTTTCTTT. Its protein product is CSAAWGGLNTEAFF.

As concerns this clonotype: It may be a read error: a sequence one base away is much more abundant. This rearrangement joins TRBV7-8 to TRBJ2-3; 8 nucleotides agree with TRBD2. The CDR3 sequence is 16 residues long. Germline V gene data show CDR1 as SGHVS and CDR2 as FQNEAQ. The CDR3: CASSTIGAGGTDSQYF. CDR3 nucleotide sequence: TGTGCCAGCAGCACCATTGGGGCGGGGGGCACAGATTCGCAGTATTTT.

This clonotype occurred a few times. A much larger clone differs from this one at a single base, so this may be a read error. This chain links TRBV28 with TRBJ2-7; 12 positions agree with TRBD2. V was clipped by 11 bases and J by 5 bases; unmatched bases: 7. Looked up from germline, CDR1 is MDHEN and CDR2 is SYDVKM. The length of the CDR3 is 13 residues. DNA for the CDR3: TGTGCCGCCGGACTAGCGGGACTCAACGAGCAGTACTTC. The encoded protein is CAAGLAGLNEQYF.

This clonotype was observed at least ten times. The chain couples TRBV12-3 or TRBV12-4 to TRBJ1-1; 7 nucleotides agree with TRBD1. This CDR3 has 15 residues. Losses at the gene ends were 1 base for V and 1 base for J; bases not matched to a gene: 3. CDR3 DNA: TGTGCCAGCAGTTTAGAGTACAGGGGGAACACTGAAGCTTTCTTT. Translating gives CASSLEYRGNTEAFF.

This clonotype has ten or more counts. The chain uses TRBV20-1 and TRBJ2-7; maybe TRBD1 (6 bases). Trimming cost V 4 bases and J 7 bases, with 17 bases left between them. Looked up from germline, CDR1 is DFQATT and CDR2 is SNEGSKA (reference sequence). The CDR3 length is 13 residues. CDR3: CSAMRIGGSEQYF. CDR3 coding DNA: TGCAGTGCTATGCGAATAGGGGGATCTGAGCAGTACTTC.

This clonotype was recorded many times. J is TRBJ1-1 and V is TRBV6-1; 8 nucleotides agree with TRBD1. J gave up 5 bases and V 5 bases, and 4 bases lay outside the gene matches. Germline V CDR1 and CDR2: MNHNS, SASEGT. This CDR3 spans 13 amino acids. CDR3 nucleotide sequence: TGTGCCAGCAGTTCCGACAGGGGTACTGAAGCTTTCTTT. It encodes CASSSDRGTEAFF.